Listed below are T cell receptor beta chains from one sample, sequenced in a study of shared clonotypes between healthy human individuals. The repertoire was sequenced with immunoSEQ multiplex PCR; TCRdb's copy has only in-frame clones and lacks some. The repertoire consists of around 2.1 million clones, with under 95% occurring once and the leading ten covering roughly 1.8%. Sequenced material: naive CD8+ T cells from PBMCs. These TCRs come from a man aged 18 to 35 in good health. Some clones in this sample may be carry-over from other donors' samples. Each CDR3 is given with its conserved first and last residue. The D gene is left open where the match is weak. Where a row states a size, it is once, few, many or the class of an expanded clone; other rows omit it.

d_call | j_call | clone_size | v_call | cdr3_nt | cdr3_aa
TRBD2 | TRBJ2-7 | NA | TRBV5-1 | TGCGCCAGCAGCGGAGGGACCGGGACTAGGGCCTACGAGCAGTACTTC | CASSGGTGTRAYEQYF
NA | TRBJ1-1 | NA | TRBV7-6 | TGTGCCAGCAGCTTATCCGGAGACACTGAAGCTTTCTTT | CASSLSGDTEAFF
NA | TRBJ2-2 | NA | TRBV27 | TGTGCCAGCAGTTTAACAGGCCGGGTTGGCGGGGAGCTGTTTTTT | CASSLTGRVGGELFF
NA | TRBJ2-7 | NA | TRBV6-6 | TGTGCCAGCAGTTACTCGGGGCCCTACGAGCAGTACTTC | CASSYSGPYEQYF
NA | TRBJ1-2 | NA | TRBV29-1 | TGCAGCGTTGACAGTGGCCTTAACTATGGCTACACCTTC | CSVDSGLNYGYTF
TRBD1 | TRBJ1-1 | NA | TRBV10-3 | TGTGCCATCAGTGAGTACCACAGGGGGTTAAGGGAAGCTTTCTTT | CAISEYHRGLREAFF
NA | TRBJ1-1 | NA | TRBV11-2 | TGTGCCAGCAGCTTAGTAAGTAAGGGCACTGAAGCTTTCTTT | CASSLVSKGTEAFF
TRBD1 | TRBJ1-5 | NA | TRBV5-6 | TGTGCCAGCAGCACAGGGACAGGCGGGGGTCAGCCCCAGCATTTT | CASSTGTGGGQPQHF
TRBD2 | TRBJ2-3 | NA | TRBV7-9 | TGTGCCAGCAGCTTAGTAGCGGGAGAAGCAGATACGCAGTATTTT | CASSLVAGEADTQYF
NA | TRBJ1-5 | NA | TRBV28 | TGTGCCAGCAGTTTCGAGGACCGGATCAATCAGCCCCAGCATTTT | CASSFEDRINQPQHF
NA | TRBJ2-7 | NA | TRBV29-1 | TGCAGCGTTGGTCAGGGGTCCACCTACGAGCAGTACTTC | CSVGQGSTYEQYF
NA | TRBJ2-7 | NA | TRBV9 | TGTGCCAGCAGCGCCGGACGGACAGCTTCCTACGAGCAGTACTTC | CASSAGRTASYEQYF
TRBD2 | TRBJ2-5 | NA | TRBV15 | TGTGCCACCAGCAGGCCCGGGACTAGCGGGAGGTCGGAGGAGACCCAGTACTTC | CATSRPGTSGRSEETQYF
TRBD2 | TRBJ2-3 | NA | TRBV7-8 | TGTGCCAGCAGCTTTTCCGGGACTAGCGGGAACAATCGAACAGATACGCAGTATTTT | CASSFSGTSGNNRTDTQYF
NA | TRBJ1-1 | few | TRBV27 | TGTGCCAGCGCCATTTCTGGTGGAGGGGCAGGGGCTTTCTTT | CASAISGGGAGAFF
NA | TRBJ2-2 | once | TRBV7-9 | TGTGCCAGCAGCATCCAGGGGACCGGGGAGCTGTTTTTT | CASSIQGTGELFF
NA | TRBJ2-2 | NA | TRBV7-8 | TGTGCCAGCAGCGCGTTGGCAGGGGCCGGGGAGCTGTTTTTT | CASSALAGAGELFF
NA | TRBJ1-2 | NA | TRBV28 | TGTGCCAGCAGTTTTGTCGGGGAGAACTATGGCTACACCTTC | CASSFVGENYGYTF
NA | TRBJ2-4 | NA | TRBV19 | TGTGCCAGTAGTATGCTAGCTGGAGCCCGAGCCGACATTCAGTACTTC | CASSMLAGARADIQYF
TRBD2 | TRBJ2-1 | NA | TRBV5-1 | TGCGCCAGCAGCTCGCCACTAGCGGGATCCTACAATGAGCAGTTCTTC | CASSSPLAGSYNEQFF
NA | TRBJ2-7 | NA | TRBV19 | TGTGCCAGTAGTATTCGACTGATTTCCTACGAGCAGTACTTC | CASSIRLISYEQYF
NA | TRBJ2-1 | few | TRBV20-1 | TGCAGTGCTAGTTCAGACCGGCCGCAGTTCTTC | CSASSDRPQFF
NA | TRBJ2-1 | NA | TRBV7-6 | TGTGCCAGCAGCTTAGGTTCGAGCTCCTACAATGAGCAGTTCTTC | CASSLGSSSYNEQFF
NA | TRBJ1-2 | NA | TRBV6-1 | TGTGCCAGCAGTGAAGATTTGCGGCAGGGCCCCTATGGCTACACCTTC | CASSEDLRQGPYGYTF
NA | TRBJ1-2 | NA | TRBV28 | TGTGCCAGCAGTCAATACAGGATCCTGGGGACTGGCTACACCTTC | CASSQYRILGTGYTF
TRBD2 | TRBJ2-1 | once | TRBV30 | TGTGCCTGGAGTGGCGGGGGGAGTGAGCAGTTCTTC | CAWSGGGSEQFF
TRBD1 | TRBJ1-4 | NA | TRBV9 | TGTGCCAGCAGCCGAAGGACAGGGGGAAAGGATGAAAAACTGTTTTTT | CASSRRTGGKDEKLFF
NA | TRBJ2-7 | NA | TRBV5-1 | TGCGCCAGCAGCCCCACAGGTAACCCCTACGAGCAGTACTTC | CASSPTGNPYEQYF
NA | TRBJ1-2 | few | TRBV27 | TGTGCCAGCAGTTTACAGAGCAGGGGCTATGGCTACACCTTC | CASSLQSRGYGYTF
NA | TRBJ2-3 | NA | TRBV4-1 | TGCGCCACTACACCGTTAGCGGGCACAGATACGCAGTATTTT | CATTPLAGTDTQYF
NA | TRBJ1-1 | NA | TRBV29-1 | TGCAGCGTAGAGCACCGAGGGTCGGTTGTGAACACTGAAGCTTTCTTT | CSVEHRGSVVNTEAFF
NA | TRBJ2-7 | NA | TRBV15 | TGTGCCACCAGCAGGCAGGATACAGGGTATTCCTACGAGCAGTACTTC | CATSRQDTGYSYEQYF
TRBD1 | TRBJ1-1 | NA | TRBV28 | TGTGCCAGCAGTTGGACAGGGAGTCTGGGCACTGAAGCTTTCTTT | CASSWTGSLGTEAFF
TRBD1 | TRBJ2-2 | NA | TRBV5-6 | TGTGCCAGCAGCGGGCCGCGACAGGGGTGGGACACCGGGGAGCTGTTTTTT | CASSGPRQGWDTGELFF
TRBD1 | TRBJ2-1 | NA | TRBV6-5 | TGTGCCAGCAGTTCCGGGACAGGGTCCTACAATGAGCAGTTCTTC | CASSSGTGSYNEQFF
NA | TRBJ2-3 | NA | TRBV7-9 | TGTGCCATCGACGGCACAGATACGCAGTATTTT | CAIDGTDTQYF
NA | TRBJ1-1 | NA | TRBV27 | TGTGCCAGCAGAGACGGATTAATGAACACTGAAGCTTTCTTT | CASRDGLMNTEAFF
NA | TRBJ2-5 | NA | TRBV29-1 | TGCAGCGCCGAACGGGGGTCCGAAGAGACCCAGTACTTC | CSAERGSEETQYF
TRBD2 | TRBJ2-1 | NA | TRBV14 | TGTGCCAGCAGCCAAGTTTCGAGGACTAGCGGGAGCAATGAGCAGTTCTTC | CASSQVSRTSGSNEQFF
TRBD1 | TRBJ1-2 | NA | TRBV9 | TGTGCCAGCAGCGACCCCCGGGACAGGGGGCGTCGGCTAGGTGGCTACACCTTC | CASSDPRDRGRRLGGYTF
NA | TRBJ2-7 | NA | TRBV9 | TGTGCCAGCAGCGTAGCCTGGGGGATTGGCTACGAGCAGTACTTC | CASSVAWGIGYEQYF